Below, 3 T cell receptor beta chains from the same sample are listed, as sequenced in a study of T cells after yellow fever vaccination. TCRdb ran MiXCR on the 5' RACE reads and lists one entry per CDR3 protein. The sample carries just under 600,000 distinct CDR3 sequences, roughly 13% recorded once. The material sequenced was PBMCs, taken on the day of the yellow fever booster vaccination. The receptor source for this set is a young man who received the YFV17D yellow fever vaccine.

The V gene is TRBV12-3 or TRBV12-4, the J gene TRBJ2-1, with D perhaps TRBD1 (6 bases). V shed 6 bases and J shed 2 bases, with 14 bases lying between them. CDR3 length: 15 residues. The chain's CDR3 is CASSAGELPYNEQFF. The CDR3 DNA follows: TGTGCCAGCAGCGCAGGGGAACTGCCCTACAATGAGCAGTTCTTC.

The genes are TRBV6-1 and TRBJ1-2, with D unclear. The CDR3 has 13 residues. V lost 1 base and J lost 4, with 7 bases in between. Germline V gene lookup returns CDR1 MNHNS and CDR2 SASEGT. The chain's CDR3 is CASSEDSAYGYTF. DNA of the CDR3: TGTGCCAGCAGTGAAGACAGTGCCTATGGCTACACCTTC.

This rearrangement joins TRBV20-1 to TRBJ2-1; 13 positions agree with TRBD2. The ends lost 6 bases at V and 4 bases at J; junction bases unmatched: 6. The CDR3 length is 15 residues. The V gene's germline CDR1 is DFQATT and CDR2 SNEGSKA (reference sequence). The CDR3 nucleotides read TGCAGTGCGAGGGGACTAGCGGGAAAATACAATGAGCAGTTCTTC. It codes for CSARGLAGKYNEQFF.